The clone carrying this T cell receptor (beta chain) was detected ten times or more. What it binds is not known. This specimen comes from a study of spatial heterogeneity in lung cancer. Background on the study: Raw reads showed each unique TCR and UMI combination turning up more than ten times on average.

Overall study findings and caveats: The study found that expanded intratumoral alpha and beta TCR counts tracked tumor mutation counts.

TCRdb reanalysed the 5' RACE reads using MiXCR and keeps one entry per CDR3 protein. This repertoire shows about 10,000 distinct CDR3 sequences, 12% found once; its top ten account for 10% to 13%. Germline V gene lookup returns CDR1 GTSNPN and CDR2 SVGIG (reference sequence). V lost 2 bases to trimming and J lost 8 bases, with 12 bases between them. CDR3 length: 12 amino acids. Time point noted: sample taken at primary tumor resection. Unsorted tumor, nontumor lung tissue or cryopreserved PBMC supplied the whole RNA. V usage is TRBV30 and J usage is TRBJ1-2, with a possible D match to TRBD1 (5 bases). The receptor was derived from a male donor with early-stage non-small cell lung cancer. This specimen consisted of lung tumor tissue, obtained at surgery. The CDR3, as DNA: TGTGCCTGGAGTCCGGCAGGGTACGGCTACACCTTC. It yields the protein CAWSPAGYGYTF.